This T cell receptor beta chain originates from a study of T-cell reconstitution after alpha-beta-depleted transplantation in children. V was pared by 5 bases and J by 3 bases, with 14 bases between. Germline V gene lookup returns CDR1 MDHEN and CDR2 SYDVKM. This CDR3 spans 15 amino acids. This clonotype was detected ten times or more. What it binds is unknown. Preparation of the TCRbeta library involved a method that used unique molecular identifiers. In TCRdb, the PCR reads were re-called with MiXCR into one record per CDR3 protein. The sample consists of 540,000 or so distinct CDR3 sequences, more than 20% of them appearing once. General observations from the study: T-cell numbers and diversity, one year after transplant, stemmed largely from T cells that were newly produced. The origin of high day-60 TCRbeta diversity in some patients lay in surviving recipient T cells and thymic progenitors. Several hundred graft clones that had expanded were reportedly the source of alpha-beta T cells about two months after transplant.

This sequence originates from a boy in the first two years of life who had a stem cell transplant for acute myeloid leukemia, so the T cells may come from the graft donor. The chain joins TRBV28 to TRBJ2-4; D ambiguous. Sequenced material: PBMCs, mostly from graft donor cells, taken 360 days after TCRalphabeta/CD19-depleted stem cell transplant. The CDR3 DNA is TGTGCCAGCAGTCCAGCCCGACACCTCAAAAACATTCAGTACTTC. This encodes CASSPARHLKNIQYF.